What follows are 15 T cell receptor beta chains derived from one specimen sequenced in a study of Ad26.COV2.S vaccination and SARS-CoV-2 variants. Repertoires were generated with immunoSEQ multiplex PCR, while TCRdb's copy carries only in-frame clones and drops some. Among 350,000 to 550,000 clones listed, roughly nine tenths were seen once. The treatment here: roughly 18 received Ad26.COV2.S at low or high dose, single or two shots; roughly five received placebo; per-sample allocation not given. Following the first vaccine or placebo injection, samples were taken on day 63. Source: peripheral blood, taken in a trial of Ad26.COV2.S vaccine versus placebo. The receptors were gathered from a person aged 18-65 years who received the Ad26.COV2.S COVID-19 vaccine or a placebo.

V usage is TRBV7-6 and J usage is TRBJ1-2, with TRBD1 identical over 7 bases. Per the germline V gene, CDR1 is SGHVS and CDR2 is FNYEAQ. The junction had 10 bases not matched to a gene; V was cut back by 5 bases and J by 4 bases. The CDR3 runs to 15 residues. The CDR3 loop is CASSGGAGTAYGYTF. The DNA of the CDR3 is TGTGCCAGCAGCGGAGGCGCCGGGACAGCCTATGGCTACACCTTC.

The V call is TRBV5-1, the J call TRBJ2-5, with D tentatively TRBD1 (5 bases). The germline CDR1 and CDR2 sequences are SGHRS and YFSETQ. V was trimmed by 3 bases and J by 5 bases, leaving 14 bases between them. This CDR3 region has 14 residues. This CDR3 is CASSWEKGWETQYF. CDR3 DNA sequence: TGCGCCAGCAGCTGGGAAAAGGGGTGGGAGACCCAGTACTTC.

V usage is TRBV5-1 and J usage is TRBJ2-7; TRBD2 agrees at 8 bases. V trimming: 4 bases; J trimming: 6 bases; junction bases outside the gene matches: 9. This CDR3 region has 14 residues. Per the germline V gene, CDR1 is SGHRS and CDR2 is YFSETQ. CDR3 nucleotides: TGCGCCAGCAGCACGGGACTAGGGGGAAGCGAGCAGTACGTC. It specifies CASSTGLGGSEQYV.

This chain links TRBV15 with TRBJ1-5; 7 bases are shared with TRBD1. Per germline, CDR1 LNHNV and CDR2 YYDKDF (reference sequence). CDR3 length: 14 residues. V lost 8 bases, J lost 5 bases, and 9 bases stayed unmatched. CDR3 coding DNA: TGTGCCACCGGAGCAAGGGGGCGAGATCAGCCCCAGCATTTT. Protein product: CATGARGRDQPQHF.

V usage is TRBV25-1 and J usage is TRBJ1-2; D uncertain. CDR3 length: 11 amino acids. V was shortened by 2 bases and J by 6 bases, with 4 bases between the two germline ends. The germline V gene has CDR1 MGHDK and CDR2 SYGVNS. CDR3 DNA sequence: TGTGCCAGCAGTGAAAATCATGGCTACACCTTC. This codes for CASSENHGYTF.

The chain carries TRBV7-8 and TRBJ2-7, with D possibly matching TRBD2 (5 bases). The CDR3 has 14 residues. Germline CDR1 SGHVS, CDR2 FQNEAQ. The V end was cut by 1 base, the J end by 2 bases, with 9 bases between. CDR3: CASSLGRAPYEQYV. In nucleotides, the CDR3 is TGTGCCAGCAGCTTAGGGCGGGCCCCCTACGAGCAGTACGTC.

The rearrangement uses TRBV5-1 and TRBJ2-5; the D gene could be TRBD1 or TRBD2 (6 bases each). Germline V gene lookup returns CDR1 SGHRS and CDR2 YFSETQ. Trimming removed 2 bases from V and 3 bases from J, with 17 bases in between. The CDR3 has 16 residues. The CDR3 DNA reads TGCGCCAGCAGCTTAGGGTGGGGGGACATGGAAGAGACCCAGTACTTC. Encoded protein: CASSLGWGDMEETQYF.

The chain uses TRBV18 and TRBJ1-2, with D possibly being TRBD1 (5 bases). This CDR3 has 14 residues. V was shortened by 5 bases and J by 8 bases, with 18 bases between the two germline ends. From germline, CDR1 is KGHSH and CDR2 LQKENI. CDR3 nucleotides: TGTGCCAGCTCATCCTCGATTTTGGGGCAGGGCTACACCTTC. Translating it yields CASSSSILGQGYTF.

This clone was seen a single time. This chain connects TRBV5-5 to TRBJ2-2; no clear D gene. CDR3 length equals 16 residues. The V end lost 4 bases, the J end lost 0 bases, and 13 bases lay between the germline ends. Germline V gene lookup returns CDR1 SGHKS and CDR2 YYEKEE (reference sequence). The chain's CDR3 is CASSLTEVTNTGELFF. In DNA, the CDR3 is TGTGCCAGCAGCCTGACGGAAGTAACGAACACCGGGGAGCTGTTTTTT.

This sequence joins TRBV28 and TRBJ1-2, with 8 bases identical to TRBD1. The trim removed 0 bases at V and 0 bases at J, leaving 6 bases unmatched. Germline V gene sequence: CDR1 MDHEN, CDR2 SYDVKM. CDR3 length: 17 amino acids. CDR3 sequence reads: CASSLWPRDRTNYGYTF. The CDR3 DNA follows: TGTGCCAGCAGTTTATGGCCCCGGGACAGGACTAACTATGGCTACACCTTC.

The gene calls are TRBV9 and TRBJ2-6; possible D gene TRBD1, 6 bases. The CDR3 is 14 amino acids. Germline CDR1 is SGDLS and CDR2 is YYNGEE. Trimming removed 4 bases at V and 2 bases at J, with 7 bases between. As DNA, the CDR3 is TGTGCCAGCAGCACAGGGCCTGGGGCCAACGTCCTGACTTTC. It specifies CASSTGPGANVLTF.

V gene TRBV27 combines with J gene TRBJ1-6; unclear D gene. Trimming took off 7 bases at V and 3 bases at J, with 16 bases between the two ends. In germline, CDR1 is MNHEY, CDR2 SMNVEV (reference sequence). The CDR3 covers 16 residues. The CDR3 reads CASNSYRGNYNSPLHF. Written as DNA, the CDR3 is TGTGCCAGCAACAGCTATCGAGGGAACTATAATTCACCCCTCCACTTT.

This chain uses TRBV9 with TRBJ1-2; maybe TRBD1 (6 bases). V was clipped by 0 bases and J by 2 bases, with 11 bases between them. Germline CDR1 is SGDLS and CDR2 is YYNGEE. This CDR3 has 15 amino acids. Here the CDR3 DNA reads TGTGCCAGCAGCGTAGACCCCACAGGGAACTATGGCTACACCTTC. Protein product: CASSVDPTGNYGYTF.

The rearrangement links TRBV5-1 to TRBJ2-7; TRBD2 matches at 8 bases. The CDR3 has 17 amino acids. Germline V gene lookup returns CDR1 SGHRS and CDR2 YFSETQ. V shed 1 base, J shed 0 bases, and the junction held 9 bases outside the gene matches. The CDR3 nucleotides read TGCGCCAGCAGCTTGACCGGAACTAGCGGAGGCTCCTACGAGCAGTACGTC. Translation gives CASSLTGTSGGSYEQYV.

The chain couples TRBV5-6 to TRBJ2-1, with 12 bases fitting TRBD2. The CDR3 sequence is 16 residues long. CDR1 is SGHDT, CDR2 YYEEEE, per germline. With V trimmed by 1 base and J by 8 bases, 7 bases remained unmatched. The CDR3 nucleotides read TGTGCCAGCAGCTTGTGGACTAGCGGGGTGTTAGATGAGCAGTTCTTC. This gives the protein CASSLWTSGVLDEQFF.